These T cell receptor beta chains were read from a single sample in a study of blood T cell repertoires in COVID-19. Profiled with immunoSEQ multiplex PCR; TCRdb holds only in-frame clones, not every one. The sample has some 390,000 clones; about 88% are singletons. The sample taken for sequencing was peripheral blood. The receptors were sampled from a middle-aged woman with COVID-19, enrolled during active disease. Each CDR3 is given with its conserved first and last residue. The order of the fields is clone size, V gene, D gene, J gene, CDR3 protein, CDR3 DNA. A D gene is named only where the DNA matches it firmly. Clone sizes are given selectively: once, few, many, or a class where the clone is expanded.

.	TRBV15	TRBD1	TRBJ2-7	CATGRDRAAEQYF	TGTGCCACCGGTCGGGACAGGGCGGCCGAGCAGTACTTC
.	TRBV29-1	TRBD2	TRBJ2-3	CSVPGLGTDTQYF	TGCAGCGTTCCGGGACTAGGAACAGATACGCAGTATTTT
.	TRBV7-8	TRBD1	TRBJ1-1	CASSPTGVNTEAFF	TGTGCCAGCAGCCCCACAGGGGTAAACACTGAAGCTTTCTTT
.	TRBV7-3	TRBD2	TRBJ2-1	CASSLYGGLAGKDGQFF	TGTGCCAGCAGCTTATACGGAGGACTAGCGGGAAAGGATGGGCAGTTCTTC
once	TRBV7-2	.	TRBJ2-6	CASSLLGVRTGANVLTF	TGTGCCAGCAGCTTACTAGGGGTCCGTACTGGGGCCAACGTCCTGACTTTC
.	TRBV12-3/TRBV12-4	.	TRBJ1-1	CASSPTQGLAFF	TGTGCCAGCAGCCCTACACAGGGTTTGGCTTTCTTT
.	TRBV6-5	.	TRBJ1-1	CASSYSGGWTEAFF	TGTGCCAGCAGTTACTCGGGGGGGTGGACTGAAGCTTTCTTT
once	TRBV3-1/TRBV3-2	.	TRBJ2-3	CASSPSGAADTQYF	TGTGCCAGCAGCCCTTCGGGAGCCGCGGATACGCAGTATTTT
.	TRBV6-2/TRBV6-3	TRBD2	TRBJ2-1	CASSPLAGFEFF	TGTGCCAGCAGTCCGCTAGCGGGGTTCGAGTTCTTC
.	TRBV6-2/TRBV6-3	.	TRBJ2-5	CASSSPGHPYQETQYF	TGTGCCAGCAGTTCCCCGGGACATCCGTACCAAGAGACCCAGTACTTC
.	TRBV20-1	.	TRBJ2-1	CSASEGHEQFF	TGCAGTGCTAGCGAGGGCCATGAGCAGTTCTTC
.	TRBV6-5	TRBD2	TRBJ2-1	CASSYSILAGDNEQFF	TGTGCCAGCAGTTACTCGATACTAGCGGGAGACAATGAGCAGTTCTTC
.	TRBV11-1	TRBD2	TRBJ2-1	CASSLAWLAGGDEQFF	TGTGCCAGCAGCTTAGCTTGGCTAGCGGGAGGCGATGAGCAGTTCTTC
.	TRBV6-5	.	TRBJ1-5	CASSYSGGSYQPQHF	TGTGCCAGCAGTTACTCGGGGGGGAGTTATCAGCCCCAGCATTTT
.	TRBV7-2	.	TRBJ2-7	CASSLVGQGLSEEQYF	TGTGCCAGCAGCTTAGTGGGTCAGGGCCTATCGGAGGAGCAGTACTTC
.	TRBV19	.	TRBJ1-1	CASSISGISNTEAFF	TGTGCCAGTAGTATTTCAGGGATTTCAAACACTGAAGCTTTCTTT
.	TRBV28	TRBD1	TRBJ2-5	CASSLFPDRGEGETQYF	TGTGCCAGCAGTTTATTCCCGGACAGGGGAGAGGGGGAGACCCAGTACTTC
.	TRBV11-3	.	TRBJ1-3	CASSLGRSSGNTIYF	TGTGCCAGCAGCTTAGGACGGAGCTCTGGAAACACCATATATTTT
.	TRBV29-1	.	TRBJ2-7	CSVGRDGEQYF	TGCAGCGTTGGGCGGGACGGCGAGCAGTACTTC
.	TRBV5-1	.	TRBJ1-3	CASSPDTLSGNTIYF	TGCGCCAGCAGCCCCGACACGCTCTCTGGAAACACCATATATTTT
.	TRBV13	.	TRBJ2-7	CASSSDEGEQYF	TGTGCCAGCAGCTCAGATGAGGGCGAGCAGTACTTC
.	TRBV7-9	.	TRBJ1-3	CASTYGGSGNTIYF	TGTGCCAGCACCTACGGAGGGTCTGGAAACACCATATATTTT
few	TRBV28	.	TRBJ1-5	CASSLQGRGQPQHF	TGTGCCAGCAGTTTACAGGGGCGAGGTCAGCCCCAGCATTTT
.	TRBV4-1	.	TRBJ1-4	CASSQGPAGGEKLFF	TGCGCCAGCAGCCAAGGACCCGCGGGGGGTGAAAAACTGTTTTTT
.	TRBV7-8	TRBD1	TRBJ2-1	CASSSDRDRQFF	TGTGCCAGCAGCTCTGACAGGGACCGACAGTTCTTC
.	TRBV4-3	.	TRBJ1-5	CASSQDHRGNQPQHF	TGCGCCAGCAGCCAGGACCACAGGGGCAATCAGCCCCAGCATTTT
once	TRBV27	.	TRBJ2-7	CASSRGPHLGYEQYF	TGTGCCAGCAGTAGAGGTCCCCACCTCGGCTACGAGCAGTACTTC
.	TRBV29-1	TRBD1	TRBJ1-6	CSVVSDRGSPLHF	TGCAGCGTTGTGTCGGACAGGGGGTCACCCCTCCACTTT
.	TRBV9	.	TRBJ2-6	CASSAPGGRISGANVLTF	TGTGCCAGCAGCGCCCCTGGGGGCAGAATCTCTGGGGCCAACGTCCTGACTTTC
.	TRBV9	.	TRBJ1-1	CASSPAGQMNTEAFF	TGTGCCAGCAGCCCAGCGGGTCAGATGAACACTGAAGCTTTCTTT
.	TRBV19	TRBD2	TRBJ2-1	CASSIQRDSYEQFF	TGTGCCAGTAGTATCCAGCGGGATTCTTATGAGCAGTTCTTC
.	TRBV30	TRBD1	TRBJ2-1	CAWSTQQGSEQFF	TGTGCCTGGAGTACGCAACAGGGGTCAGAGCAGTTCTTC
.	TRBV4-3	TRBD2	TRBJ2-2	CASSQSGTTGELFF	TGCGCCAGCAGCCAAAGCGGGACGACCGGGGAGCTGTTTTTT
once	TRBV9	.	TRBJ1-4	CASSRGGVEKLFF	TGTGCCAGCAGCCGGGGGGGCGTTGAAAAACTGTTTTTT
.	TRBV5-1	.	TRBJ2-1	CASLPRPGSSYNEQFF	TGCGCCAGCCTACCTCGGCCGGGTAGCTCCTACAATGAGCAGTTCTTC
.	TRBV7-2	.	TRBJ1-1	CASSLRGATETFF	TGTGCCAGCAGCCTACGGGGGGCGACTGAGACTTTCTTT
.	TRBV18	.	TRBJ2-5	CASSPSTYQETQYF	TGTGCCAGCTCACCTTCTACGTACCAAGAGACCCAGTACTTC
.	TRBV3-1/TRBV3-2	.	TRBJ1-1	CASSPDSTVMNTEAFF	TGTGCCAGCAGCCCCGACTCGACAGTCATGAACACTGAAGCTTTCTTT
.	TRBV5-6	.	TRBJ1-5	CASSSKPQGNQPQHF	TGTGCCAGCAGCTCCAAACCCCAGGGGAATCAGCCCCAGCATTTT
.	TRBV19	.	TRBJ1-2	CASSMVAEYGYTF	TGTGCCAGTAGCATGGTAGCGGAGTATGGCTACACCTTC